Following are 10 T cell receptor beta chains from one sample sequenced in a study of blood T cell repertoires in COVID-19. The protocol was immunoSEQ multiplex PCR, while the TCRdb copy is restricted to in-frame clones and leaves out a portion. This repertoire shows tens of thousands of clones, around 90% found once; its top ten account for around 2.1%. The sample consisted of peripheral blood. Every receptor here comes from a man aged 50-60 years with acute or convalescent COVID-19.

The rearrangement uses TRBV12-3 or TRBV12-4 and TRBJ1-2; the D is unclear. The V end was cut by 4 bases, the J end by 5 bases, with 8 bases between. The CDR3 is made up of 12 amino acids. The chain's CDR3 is CASSSGLYGYTF. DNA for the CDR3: TGTGCCAGCAGTTCCGGACTTTATGGCTACACCTTC.

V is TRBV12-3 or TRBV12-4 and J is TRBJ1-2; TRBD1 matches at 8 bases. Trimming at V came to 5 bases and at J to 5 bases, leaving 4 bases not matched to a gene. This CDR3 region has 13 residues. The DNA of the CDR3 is TGTGCCAGCAGTCCCAGGACAGGGTATGGCTACACCTTC. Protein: CASSPRTGYGYTF.

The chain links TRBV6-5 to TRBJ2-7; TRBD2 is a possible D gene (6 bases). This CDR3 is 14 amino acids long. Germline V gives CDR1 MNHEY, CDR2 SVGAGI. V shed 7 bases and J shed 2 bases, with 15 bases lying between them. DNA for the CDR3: TGTGCCAGCACCTATCTTAGCGGAGCCTACGAGCAGTACTTC. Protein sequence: CASTYLSGAYEQYF.

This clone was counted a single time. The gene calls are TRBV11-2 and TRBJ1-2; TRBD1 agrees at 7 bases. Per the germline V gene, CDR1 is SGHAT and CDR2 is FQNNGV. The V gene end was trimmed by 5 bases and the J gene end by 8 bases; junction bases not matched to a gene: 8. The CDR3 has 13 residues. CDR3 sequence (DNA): TGTGCCAGCAGCGCCGACAGGGATCGCGGCTACACCTTC. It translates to CASSADRDRGYTF.

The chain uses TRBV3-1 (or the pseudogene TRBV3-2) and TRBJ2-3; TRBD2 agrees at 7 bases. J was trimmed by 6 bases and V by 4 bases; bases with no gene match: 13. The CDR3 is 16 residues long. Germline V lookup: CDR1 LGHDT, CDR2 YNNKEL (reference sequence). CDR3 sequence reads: CASSPNRRGEGDTQYF. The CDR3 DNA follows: TGTGCCAGCAGCCCCAACCGACGGGGGGAAGGGGATACGCAGTATTTT.

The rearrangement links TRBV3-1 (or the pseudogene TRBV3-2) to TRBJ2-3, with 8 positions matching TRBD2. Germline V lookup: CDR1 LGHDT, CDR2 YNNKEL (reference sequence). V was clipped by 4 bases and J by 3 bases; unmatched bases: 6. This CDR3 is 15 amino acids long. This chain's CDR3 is CASSPLAGLTDTQYF. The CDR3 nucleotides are TGTGCCAGCAGCCCCTTAGCGGGACTGACAGATACGCAGTATTTT.

The CDR3 reads CASRKTGISGRRLSDEQFF. The CDR3 coding sequence is TGTGCCAGCAGGAAGACCGGGATTAGCGGGAGGAGGTTGAGCGATGAGCAGTTCTTC. The chain uses TRBV7-8 and TRBJ2-1; 10 bases agree with TRBD2. The CDR3 consists of 19 residues. V lost 6 bases to trimming and J lost 8 bases; unmatched junction nucleotides: 22. Germline V CDR1 and CDR2: SGHVS, FQNEAQ. Based on the CDR3 plus reference TRBV7-8 and TRBJ2-1, the full variable domain is GAGVSQSPRYKVAKRGQDVALRCDPISGHVSLFWYQQALGQGPEFLTYFQNEAQLDKSGLPSDRFFAERPEGSVSTLKIQRTQQEDSAVYLCASRKTGISGRRLSDEQFFGPGTRLTVL.

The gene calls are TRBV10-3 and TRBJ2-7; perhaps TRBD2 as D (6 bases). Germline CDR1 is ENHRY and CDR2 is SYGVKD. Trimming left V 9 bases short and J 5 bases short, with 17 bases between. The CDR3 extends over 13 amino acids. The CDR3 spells CAISGTPPDEQYF. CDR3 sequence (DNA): TGTGCCATTTCCGGGACTCCGCCTGACGAGCAGTACTTC.

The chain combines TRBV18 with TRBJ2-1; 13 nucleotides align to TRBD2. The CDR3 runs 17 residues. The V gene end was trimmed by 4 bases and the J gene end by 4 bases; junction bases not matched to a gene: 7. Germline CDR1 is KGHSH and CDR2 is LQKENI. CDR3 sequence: CASSRGLAGERYNEQFF. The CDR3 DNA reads TGTGCCAGCTCACGCGGACTAGCGGGAGAAAGATACAATGAGCAGTTCTTC.

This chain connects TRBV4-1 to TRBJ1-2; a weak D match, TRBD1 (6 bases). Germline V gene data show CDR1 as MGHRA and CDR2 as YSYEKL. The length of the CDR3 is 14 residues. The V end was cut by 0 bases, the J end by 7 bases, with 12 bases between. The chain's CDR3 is CASSQEQGSGGYTF. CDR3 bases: TGCGCCAGCAGCCAAGAACAGGGTAGTGGTGGCTACACCTTC.